This TCR beta chain was obtained from a study of T cell changes during pregnancy in multiple sclerosis. Generated by immunoSEQ multiplex PCR, the TCRdb table keeps only in-frame clones and is missing some. The sample has fewer than 70,000 clones, 87% seen once. Trimming stripped 6 bases from V and 0 bases from J, with 15 bases between. There are 15 residues in the CDR3. In germline, CDR1 is SGHRS, CDR2 YFSETQ. This sequence was found in a human donor whose cells served as feeder cells for cultures in a pregnancy study. The sample was peripheral blood from another person, used as feeder cells. The rearrangement links TRBV5-1 to TRBJ1-1; D possibly corresponds to TRBD1 (5 bases). CDR3 DNA: TGCGCCAGCAAACCAACCGGGACGGTGAACACTGAAGCTTTCTTT. It yields the protein CASKPTGTVNTEAFF.